Listed below are T cell receptor beta chains from one sample, sequenced in a study of blood T cell repertoires in COVID-19. The data were produced by immunoSEQ multiplex PCR, yet TCRdb's version contains in-frame clones alone and is incomplete. There are roughly 30,000 clones in the sample; 55% to 75% occur only once, and about 21% lies in the top ten. The sample was peripheral blood. These receptors were taken from a boy between 2 and 10 years old with active or convalescent COVID-19. CDR3s include the opening cysteine and the closing phenylalanine or tryptophan. A D gene is named only where the DNA matches it firmly. The size of a clone is reported for some rows only, either as once, few or many, or as a class for expanded clones.

V gene	D gene	clone size	J gene	CDR3 protein	CDR3 DNA
TRBV18	TRBD1	-	TRBJ1-1	CASSLQTGEAFF	TGTGCCAGCTCACTTCAGACAGGGGAGGCTTTCTTT
TRBV5-6	TRBD1	few	TRBJ1-4	CASSWARGQVVF	TGTGCCAGCAGCTGGGCGAGGGGACAGGTGGTTTTT
TRBV7-7	-	-	TRBJ1-4	CASSLGGSPNEKLFF	TGTGCCAGCAGCTTAGGCGGAAGCCCTAATGAAAAACTGTTTTTT
TRBV27	-	-	TRBJ2-5	CASRVLGGETQYF	TGTGCCAGCAGGGTCCTTGGGGGGGAGACCCAGTACTTC
TRBV19	TRBD1	-	TRBJ2-1	CASKGQGRNEQFF	TGTGCCAGTAAAGGACAGGGAAGGAATGAGCAGTTCTTC
TRBV29-1	TRBD1	-	TRBJ1-1	CSGMSGGITEAFF	TGCAGCGGTATGTCAGGGGGCATCACTGAAGCTTTCTTT
TRBV11-3	-	many	TRBJ1-5	CALGAGSNQPQHF	TGTGCCTTGGGTGCAGGTAGCAATCAGCCCCAGCATTTT
TRBV30	-	-	TRBJ2-7	CAWSRGLFYEQYF	TGTGCCTGGAGTAGGGGACTCTTCTACGAGCAGTACTTC
TRBV7-9	-	-	TRBJ1-2	CASSSWRNYGYTF	TGTGCCAGCAGCTCTTGGCGGAACTATGGCTACACCTTC
TRBV5-1	-	-	TRBJ1-2	CASSLGGGNGYTF	TGCGCCAGCAGCTTGGGGGGCGGAAATGGCTACACCTTC
TRBV28	-	few	TRBJ2-7	CASSLPWTAWGSYEQYF	TGTGCCAGCAGTTTACCCTGGACAGCCTGGGGTTCCTACGAGCAGTACTTC
TRBV6-5	TRBD2	few	TRBJ2-2	CASSQTSATGELFF	TGTGCCAGCAGTCAGACTAGCGCCACCGGGGAGCTGTTTTTT
TRBV29-1	-	-	TRBJ2-3	CSAVGTPAGDTQYF	TGCAGCGCCGTCGGGACCCCCGCGGGGGATACGCAGTATTTT
TRBV5-4	-	few	TRBJ2-2	CASSLPGEGSSTGELFF	TGTGCCAGCAGCTTACCCGGGGAAGGGTCAAGCACCGGGGAGCTGTTTTTT
TRBV7-9	TRBD1	-	TRBJ2-1	CASSDRAFSYNEQFF	TGTGCCAGCAGCGACAGGGCCTTCTCCTACAATGAGCAGTTCTTC
TRBV5-1	-	-	TRBJ2-2	CASSLRVDTGELFF	TGCGCCAGCAGCTTGCGGGTCGACACCGGGGAGCTGTTTTTT
TRBV7-9	-	-	TRBJ2-6	CASSPYPSGANVLTF	TGTGCCAGCAGCCCCTACCCCTCTGGGGCCAACGTCCTGACTTTC
TRBV6-6	TRBD1	-	TRBJ2-5	CASRNSGTGRQETQYF	TGTGCCAGCAGGAATTCCGGGACAGGGCGTCAAGAGACCCAGTACTTC
TRBV11-2	TRBD1	-	TRBJ1-2	CASSSQTGVYGYTF	TGTGCCAGCAGCTCCCAGACAGGGGTTTATGGCTACACCTTC
TRBV30	-	-	TRBJ1-1	CAWSVGREGTRAFF	TGTGCCTGGAGTGTGGGCAGGGAGGGGACGAGAGCTTTCTTT
TRBV7-2	-	-	TRBJ2-5	CASSYGGTQYF	TGTGCCAGCAGCTACGGCGGGACCCAGTACTTC
TRBV28	TRBD1	once	TRBJ1-6	CASSTGGRSPLHF	TGTGCCAGCAGTACAGGGGGCAGATCACCCCTCCACTTT
TRBV24-1	TRBD1	-	TRBJ2-1	CATSDPLHRGEQFF	TGTGCCACCAGTGATCCGCTCCACAGGGGTGAGCAGTTCTTC
TRBV6-6	-	-	TRBJ1-5	CASRGGDGNQPQHF	TGTGCCTCTCGGGGGGGGGATGGAAATCAGCCCCAGCATTTT
TRBV30	-	-	TRBJ1-2	CAWSATGRRGYTF	TGTGCCTGGAGTGCTACAGGGCGGCGAGGCTACACCTTC
TRBV5-1	TRBD1	-	TRBJ2-7	CASSLGGQGTYEQYF	TGCGCCAGCAGCTTGGGTGGACAGGGGACCTACGAGCAGTACTTC
TRBV27	-	-	TRBJ2-7	CASRGYVGLSYEQYF	TGTGCCAGCAGGGGGTACGTTGGACTTTCCTACGAGCAGTACTTC